Following are 2 T cell receptor beta chains from one sample sequenced in a study of blood T cell repertoires in COVID-19. TCRdb's copy holds only in-frame clones and misses some; the assay was immunoSEQ multiplex PCR. The sample yields about 5,900 clones, 86% seen once. The sequenced sample was peripheral blood. The receptors were gathered from a human donor in a cohort sampled during active COVID-19.

The chain recombines TRBV27 with TRBJ2-1; TRBD2 might be the D (6 bases). The germline V and J ends were trimmed by 6 bases and 0 bases, with 12 bases remaining between them. This CDR3 is built from 15 residues. CDR1 is MNHEY, CDR2 SMNVEV, per germline (reference sequence). The chain's CDR3 is CASSFAGSSYNEQFF. The DNA for the CDR3 is TGTGCCAGCAGCTTCGCGGGGTCCTCCTACAATGAGCAGTTCTTC.

The chain combines TRBV6-2 or TRBV6-3 with TRBJ2-2; 12 bases agree with TRBD2. Losses at the gene ends were 2 bases for V and 3 bases for J; bases not matched to a gene: 4. From germline, CDR1 is MNHEY and CDR2 SVGEGT. The CDR3 spans 17 residues. The CDR3 reads CASSYQASGGDTGELFF. DNA of the CDR3: TGTGCCAGCAGTTACCAGGCTAGCGGGGGGGACACCGGGGAGCTGTTTTTT.